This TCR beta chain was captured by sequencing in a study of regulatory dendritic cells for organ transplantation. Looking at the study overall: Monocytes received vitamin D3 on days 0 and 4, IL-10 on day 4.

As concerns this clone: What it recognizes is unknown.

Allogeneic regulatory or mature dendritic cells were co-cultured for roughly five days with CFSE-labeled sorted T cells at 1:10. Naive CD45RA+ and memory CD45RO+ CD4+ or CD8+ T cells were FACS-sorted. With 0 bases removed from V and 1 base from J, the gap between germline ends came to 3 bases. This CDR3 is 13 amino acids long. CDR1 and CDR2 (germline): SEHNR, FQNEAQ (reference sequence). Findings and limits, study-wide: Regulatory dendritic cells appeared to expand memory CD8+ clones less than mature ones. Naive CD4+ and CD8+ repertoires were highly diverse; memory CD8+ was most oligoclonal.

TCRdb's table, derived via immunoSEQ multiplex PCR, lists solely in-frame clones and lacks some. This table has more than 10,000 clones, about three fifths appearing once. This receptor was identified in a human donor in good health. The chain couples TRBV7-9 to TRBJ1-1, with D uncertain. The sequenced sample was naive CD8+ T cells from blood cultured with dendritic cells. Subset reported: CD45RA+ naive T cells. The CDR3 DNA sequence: TGTGCCAGCAGCTTAGCGGCGAACACTGAAGCTTTCTTT. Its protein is CASSLAANTEAFF.